The clone carrying this T cell receptor (beta chain) was observed a few times. Its cognate antigen is unknown. V lost 5 bases and J lost 1, with 10 bases in between. The CDR3 spans 13 residues. Per germline, CDR1 SGHRS and CDR2 YFSETQ. The sample belongs to a study of blood T cells in healthy people across ages. Points from the study as a whole: Percentage of naive T cells showed a strong correlation with TCR beta diversity. Higher diversity and more naive CD4+ cells were features of long-lived donors, compared to aged donors.

It was with a sample-barcoded 5' primer and a J-beta primer mix that a second PCR of roughly 7 to 12 cycles was run. Tagging of each cDNA molecule was performed by a template-switch adaptor with 12 random nucleotides. Per-sample output comprised a minimum of 3 million paired-end reads containing CDR3. TCRdb fed the 5' RACE reads into MiXCR, producing one record per CDR3 protein. The table includes about 1.8 million distinct CDR3 sequences, about 50% detected once. The sequence was collected from a woman between 35 and 50 years old in good health. Sequenced input: blood. The chain combines TRBV5-1 with TRBJ2-7, with D possibly TRBD2 on 6 matching bases. The CDR3 loop reads CASRPSASYEQYF. The CDR3 region has the DNA TGCGCCAGCAGACCTAGCGCATCCTACGAGCAGTACTTC.